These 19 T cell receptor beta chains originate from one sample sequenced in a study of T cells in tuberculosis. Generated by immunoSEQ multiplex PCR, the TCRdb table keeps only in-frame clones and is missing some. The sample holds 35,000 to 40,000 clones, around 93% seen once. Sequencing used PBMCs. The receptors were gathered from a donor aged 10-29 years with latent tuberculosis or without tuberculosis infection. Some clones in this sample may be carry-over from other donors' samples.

The CDR3 is CASSYLAVYNSPLHF. As DNA, the CDR3 is TGTGCCAGCAGTTATCTGGCGGTTTACAATTCACCCCTCCACTTT. The gene calls are TRBV6-5 and TRBJ1-6, with D unresolved. This CDR3 is built from 15 residues. With 3 bases removed from V and 7 bases from J, the gap between germline ends came to 13 bases. Germline CDR1 MNHEY, CDR2 SVGAGI.

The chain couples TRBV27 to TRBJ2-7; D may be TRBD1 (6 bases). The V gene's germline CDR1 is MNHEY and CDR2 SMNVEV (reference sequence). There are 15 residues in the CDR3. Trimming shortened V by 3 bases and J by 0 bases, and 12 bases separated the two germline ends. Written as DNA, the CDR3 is TGTGCCAGCAGTTTCTCAGGGGTCCTCTCCTACGAGCAGTACTTC. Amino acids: CASSFSGVLSYEQYF.

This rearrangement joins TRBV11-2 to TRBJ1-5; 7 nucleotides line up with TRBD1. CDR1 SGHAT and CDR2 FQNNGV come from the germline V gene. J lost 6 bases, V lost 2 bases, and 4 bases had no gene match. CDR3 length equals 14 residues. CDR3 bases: TGTGCCAGCAGCTTAAACAGGGGCAGTCAGCCCCAGCATTTT. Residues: CASSLNRGSQPQHF.

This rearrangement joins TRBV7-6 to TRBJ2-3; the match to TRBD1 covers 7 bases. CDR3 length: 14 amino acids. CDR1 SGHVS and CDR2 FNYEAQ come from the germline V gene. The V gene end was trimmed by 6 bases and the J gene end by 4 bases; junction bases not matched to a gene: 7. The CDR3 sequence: CASRPTTGPDTQYF. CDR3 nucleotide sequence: TGTGCCAGCAGACCTACGACAGGGCCAGATACGCAGTATTTT.

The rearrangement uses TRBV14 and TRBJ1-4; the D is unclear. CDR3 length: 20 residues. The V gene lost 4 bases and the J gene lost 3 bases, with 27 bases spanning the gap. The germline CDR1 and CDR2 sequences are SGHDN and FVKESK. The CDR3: CASSPREPFPPAAANEKLFF. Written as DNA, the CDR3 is TGTGCCAGCAGCCCGCGGGAGCCTTTCCCCCCCGCTGCGGCTAATGAAAAACTGTTTTTT.

CDR3: CASSTSRTGTSYTF. The CDR3 DNA reads TGTGCCAGTAGCACCTCAAGGACAGGGACTAGCTACACCTTC. The chain links TRBV19 to TRBJ1-2; 8 bases match TRBD1. The CDR3 runs to 14 residues. Germline trimming cut 6 bases from V and 9 bases from J; bases unmatched to any gene: 12. Germline CDR1 reads LNHDA; CDR2 reads SQIVND (reference sequence).

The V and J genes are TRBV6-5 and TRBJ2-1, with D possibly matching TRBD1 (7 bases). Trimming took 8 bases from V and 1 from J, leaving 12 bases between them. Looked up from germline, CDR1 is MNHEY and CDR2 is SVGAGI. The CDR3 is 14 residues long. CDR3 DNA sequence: TGTGCCAGCCGACAGGGAGGATCCTACAATGAGCAGTTCTTC. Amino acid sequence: CASRQGGSYNEQFF.

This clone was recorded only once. The DNA for the CDR3 is TGTGCCAGCAGCCTTACAGGGAATGAGCAGTTCTTC. This encodes CASSLTGNEQFF. This sequence joins TRBV5-4 and TRBJ2-1; possibly TRBD1 for D (6 bases). The CDR3 extends over 12 amino acids. Germline V lookup: CDR1 SGHNT, CDR2 YYREEE (reference sequence). Trimming cost V 4 bases and J 7 bases, with 9 bases left between them.

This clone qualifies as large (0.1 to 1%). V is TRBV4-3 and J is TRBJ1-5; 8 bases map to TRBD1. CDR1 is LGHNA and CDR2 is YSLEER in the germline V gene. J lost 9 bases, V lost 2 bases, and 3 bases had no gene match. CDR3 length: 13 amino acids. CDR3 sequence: CASSQRTGRPQHF. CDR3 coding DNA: TGCGCCAGCAGCCAAAGGACAGGGCGGCCCCAGCATTTT.

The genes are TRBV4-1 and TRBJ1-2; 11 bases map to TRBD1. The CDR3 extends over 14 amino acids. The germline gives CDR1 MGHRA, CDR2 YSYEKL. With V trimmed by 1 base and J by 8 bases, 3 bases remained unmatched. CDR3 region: CASSQGTGGAGYTF. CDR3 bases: TGCGCCAGCAGCCAAGGGACAGGGGGCGCCGGCTACACCTTC.

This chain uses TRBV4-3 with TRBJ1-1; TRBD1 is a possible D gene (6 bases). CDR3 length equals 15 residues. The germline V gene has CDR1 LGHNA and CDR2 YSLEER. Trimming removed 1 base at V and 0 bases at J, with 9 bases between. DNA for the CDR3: TGCGCCAGCAGCCAAGGTACAGGGTTGAACACTGAAGCTTTCTTT. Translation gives CASSQGTGLNTEAFF.

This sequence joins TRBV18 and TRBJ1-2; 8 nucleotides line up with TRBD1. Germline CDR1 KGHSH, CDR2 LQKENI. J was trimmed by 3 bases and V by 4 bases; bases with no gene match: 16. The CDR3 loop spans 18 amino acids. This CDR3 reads CASSQRDRLDLLDYGYTF. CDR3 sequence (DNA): TGTGCCAGCTCACAACGGGACAGGCTAGACCTACTCGACTATGGCTACACCTTC.

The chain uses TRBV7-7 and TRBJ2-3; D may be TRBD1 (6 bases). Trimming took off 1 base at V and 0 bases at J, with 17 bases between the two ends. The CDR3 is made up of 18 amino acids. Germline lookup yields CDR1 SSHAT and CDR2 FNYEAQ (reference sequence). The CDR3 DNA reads TGTGCCAGCAGCTTAGACTGGAGATGGACAGTAAGCACAGATACGCAGTATTTT. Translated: CASSLDWRWTVSTDTQYF.

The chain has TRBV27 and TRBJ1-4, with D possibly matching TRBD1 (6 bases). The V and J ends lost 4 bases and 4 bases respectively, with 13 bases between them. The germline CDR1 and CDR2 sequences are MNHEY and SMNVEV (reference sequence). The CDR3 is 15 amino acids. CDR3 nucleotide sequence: TGTGCCAGCAGTTCCGCAGGGGCTAATAATGAAAAACTGTTTTTT. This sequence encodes CASSSAGANNEKLFF.

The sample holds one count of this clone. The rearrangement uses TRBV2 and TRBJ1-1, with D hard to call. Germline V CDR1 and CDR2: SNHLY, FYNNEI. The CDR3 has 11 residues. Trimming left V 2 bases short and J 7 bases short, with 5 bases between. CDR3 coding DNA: TGTGCCAGCAGTGAACAGGTTGAAGCTTTCTTT. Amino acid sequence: CASSEQVEAFF.

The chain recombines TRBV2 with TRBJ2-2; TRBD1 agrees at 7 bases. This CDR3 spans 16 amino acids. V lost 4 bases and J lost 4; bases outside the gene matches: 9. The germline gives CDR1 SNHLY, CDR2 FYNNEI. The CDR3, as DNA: TGTGCCAGCAGTGTATCGGCAGGGGGTCGCACCGGGGAGCTGTTTTTT. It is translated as CASSVSAGGRTGELFF.

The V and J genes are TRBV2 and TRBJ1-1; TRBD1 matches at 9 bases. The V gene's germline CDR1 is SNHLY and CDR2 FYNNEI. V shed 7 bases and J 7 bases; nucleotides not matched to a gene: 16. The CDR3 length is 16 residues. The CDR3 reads CASTEPSAGQGVEAFF. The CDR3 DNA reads TGTGCCAGCACGGAACCTTCGGCGGGACAGGGCGTTGAAGCTTTCTTT.

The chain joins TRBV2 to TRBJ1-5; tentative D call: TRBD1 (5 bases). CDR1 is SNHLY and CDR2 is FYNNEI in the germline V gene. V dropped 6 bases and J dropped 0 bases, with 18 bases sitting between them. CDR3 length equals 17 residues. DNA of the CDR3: TGTGCCAGCAGACTTCCCGGGCAGGGAAATAGCAATCAGCCCCAGCATTTT. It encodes CASRLPGQGNSNQPQHF. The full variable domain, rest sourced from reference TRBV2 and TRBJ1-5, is EPEVTQTPSHQVTQMGQEVILRCVPISNHLYFYWYRQILGQKVEFLVSFYNNEISEKSEIFDDQFSVERPDGSNFTLKIRSTKLEDSAMYFCASRLPGQGNSNQPQHFGDGTRLSIL.

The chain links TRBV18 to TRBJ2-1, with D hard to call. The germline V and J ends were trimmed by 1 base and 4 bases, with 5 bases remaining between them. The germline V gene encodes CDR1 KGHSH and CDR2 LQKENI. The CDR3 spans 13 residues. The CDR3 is CASSPLSYNEQFF. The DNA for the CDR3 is TGTGCCAGCTCACCACTATCGTACAATGAGCAGTTCTTC.